A selection of T cell receptor beta chains follows, all from one sample in a study of T cells in Graves' hyperthyroidism and ophthalmopathy. TCRdb recomputed calls from the multiplex PCR reads with MiXCR, one row per CDR3 protein. The sample has more than 350,000 distinct CDR3 sequences; more than 12% are singletons. The sample taken for sequencing was blood. These receptor sequences come from a woman in her 30s with Graves' hyperthyroidism. Each CDR3 is given with its conserved first and last residue. A D gene is named only where the DNA matches it firmly. Clone size, where shown, is once, few, many, or a class for clones that have expanded.

DNA	CDR3	D	V	J	size
TGTGCCAGCAGCCAAGGGTTTTGGGAGACCCAGTACTTC	CASSQGFWETQYF	.	TRBV4-2	TRBJ2-5	many
TGTGCCAGCAGTACTAGGACAGGGGCGATAGATACGCAGTATTTT	CASSTRTGAIDTQYF	TRBD1	TRBV28	TRBJ2-3	many
TGCAGTGCTAAGACAGGAGGTAATCAGCCCCAGCATTTT	CSAKTGGNQPQHF	.	TRBV20-1	TRBJ1-5	many
TGTGCCAGCAGCGCCCTAGCGGGAGAGATGGAGACCCAGTACTTC	CASSALAGEMETQYF	TRBD2	TRBV9	TRBJ2-5	.
TGTGCCAGCAGCTTACTCCCCGGGACATCTAACACCGGGGAGCTGTTTTTT	CASSLLPGTSNTGELFF	.	TRBV11-3	TRBJ2-2	many
TGCAGTGCTAGAGTGTTGCTAGCGGGAGTAGAGTACGAGCAGTACTTC	CSARVLLAGVEYEQYF	TRBD2	TRBV20-1	TRBJ2-7	many
TGTGCCAGCAGTTTATCGGGGGTGAGCTATGGCTACACCTTC	CASSLSGVSYGYTF	.	TRBV28	TRBJ1-2	many
TGTGCCAGCAGAGGGGACAGGGTCGCTGGAAACACCATATATTTT	CASRGDRVAGNTIYF	TRBD1	TRBV2	TRBJ1-3	many
TGTGCCAGTAGTATATACGGTACTAGGGACACTGAAGCTTTCTTT	CASSIYGTRDTEAFF	.	TRBV19	TRBJ1-1	few
TGCAGTGCTCCCCCCTTTCAGGGCTTGAACACTGAAGCTTTCTTT	CSAPPFQGLNTEAFF	.	TRBV20-1	TRBJ1-1	few
TGCAGTGGGCGGCGGGAGCATAACAATGAGCAGTTCTTC	CSGRREHNNEQFF	TRBD2	TRBV20-1	TRBJ2-1	.
TGTGCCAGCACTGTCTCCGGGGGGCCCTTCTACGAGCAGTACTTC	CASTVSGGPFYEQYF	.	TRBV2	TRBJ2-7	many
TGCAGTGCTAGAGAGCACGGGACAGGGGGGCCTCGGATTCTACAAGAGACCCAGTACTTC	CSAREHGTGGPRILQETQYF	TRBD1	TRBV20-1	TRBJ2-5	many
TGTGCCAGCAGTGAAGAGAGGTACATTCAGTACTTC	CASSEERYIQYF	.	TRBV6-1	TRBJ2-4	many
TGTGCCAGCAGAGCCCCGGGAGAAGGGCCCTACGAGCAGTACTTC	CASRAPGEGPYEQYF	.	TRBV6-1	TRBJ2-7	.
TGTGCCAGCAGTTTCAGGACAGCTAACACTGAAGCTTTCTTT	CASSFRTANTEAFF	.	TRBV12-3/TRBV12-4	TRBJ1-1	many